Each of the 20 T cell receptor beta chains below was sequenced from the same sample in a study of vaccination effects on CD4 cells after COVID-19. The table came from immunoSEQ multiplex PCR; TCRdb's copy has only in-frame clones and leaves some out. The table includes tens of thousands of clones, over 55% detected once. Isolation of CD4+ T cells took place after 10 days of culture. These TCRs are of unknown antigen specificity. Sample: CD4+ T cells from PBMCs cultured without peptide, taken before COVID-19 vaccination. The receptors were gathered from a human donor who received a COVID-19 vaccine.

CDR3 sequence reads: CSARANDRGTF. The CDR3 nucleotides are TGCAGTGCTAGAGCGAACGACAGGGGGACCTTC. V and J are TRBV20-1 and TRBJ1-2, with 9 bases fitting TRBD1. CDR1 is DFQATT, CDR2 SNEGSKA, per germline (reference sequence). Trimming took 1 base from V and 14 from J; bases not matched to a gene: 5. The CDR3 is made up of 11 amino acids.

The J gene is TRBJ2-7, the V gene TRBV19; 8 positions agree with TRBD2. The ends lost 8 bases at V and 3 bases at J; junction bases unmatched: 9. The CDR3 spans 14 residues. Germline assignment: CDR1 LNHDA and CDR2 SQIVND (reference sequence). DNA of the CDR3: TGTGCCAGTCGCGAAGCGGGAGCAGGCTACGAGCAGTACTTC. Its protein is CASREAGAGYEQYF.

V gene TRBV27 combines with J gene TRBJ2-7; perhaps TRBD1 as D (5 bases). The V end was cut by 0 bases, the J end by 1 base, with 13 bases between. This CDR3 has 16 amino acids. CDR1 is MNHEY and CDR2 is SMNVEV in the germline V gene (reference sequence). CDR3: CASSLSSRDYSYEQYF. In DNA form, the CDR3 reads TGTGCCAGCAGTTTATCGTCCAGGGATTATTCCTACGAGCAGTACTTC.

This chain's CDR3 is CAIDRGQTEAFF. The CDR3 bases are TGTGCCATCGACAGGGGGCAAACTGAAGCTTTCTTT. The genes are TRBV6-5 and TRBJ1-1; TRBD1 aligns across 10 bases. V shed 10 bases and J 5 bases; nucleotides not matched to a gene: 4. CDR1 and CDR2 from the germline V gene are MNHEY and SVGAGI. The CDR3 contains 12 residues.

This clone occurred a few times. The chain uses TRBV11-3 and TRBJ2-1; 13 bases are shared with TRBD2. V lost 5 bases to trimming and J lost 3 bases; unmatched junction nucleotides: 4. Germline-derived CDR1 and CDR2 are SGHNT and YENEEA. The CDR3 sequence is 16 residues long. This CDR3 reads CASSPGLAGDYNEQFF. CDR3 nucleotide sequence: TGTGCCAGCAGCCCAGGACTAGCGGGGGACTACAATGAGCAGTTCTTC.

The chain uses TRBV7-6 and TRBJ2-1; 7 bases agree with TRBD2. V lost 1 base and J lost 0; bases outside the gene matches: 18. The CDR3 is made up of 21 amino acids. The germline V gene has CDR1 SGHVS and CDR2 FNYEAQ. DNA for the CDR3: TGTGCCAGCAGCTTAGAAATTGGGGAGGGCGGAGTTAAAAGCTCCTACAATGAGCAGTTCTTC. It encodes CASSLEIGEGGVKSSYNEQFF.

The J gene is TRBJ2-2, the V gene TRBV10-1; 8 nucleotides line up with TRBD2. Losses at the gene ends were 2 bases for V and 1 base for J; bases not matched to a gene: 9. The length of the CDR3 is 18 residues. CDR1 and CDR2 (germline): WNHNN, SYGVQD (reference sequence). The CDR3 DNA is TGCGCCAGCAGTGAGGGCCGCACTAGCGGAGGGAACACCGGGGAGCTGTTTTTT. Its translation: CASSEGRTSGGNTGELFF.

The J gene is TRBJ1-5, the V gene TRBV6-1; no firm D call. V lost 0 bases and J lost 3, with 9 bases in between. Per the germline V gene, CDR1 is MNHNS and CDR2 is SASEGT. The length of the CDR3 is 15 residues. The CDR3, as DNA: TGTGCCAGCAGTGAAGCGGGCGGCCCCAATCAGCCCCAGCATTTT. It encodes CASSEAGGPNQPQHF.

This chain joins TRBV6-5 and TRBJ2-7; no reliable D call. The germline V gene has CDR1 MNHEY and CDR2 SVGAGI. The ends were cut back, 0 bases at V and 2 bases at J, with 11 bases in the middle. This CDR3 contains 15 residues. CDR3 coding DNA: TGTGCCAGCAGTTACTCGTCAATGGATACCTACGAGCAGTACTTC. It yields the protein CASSYSSMDTYEQYF.

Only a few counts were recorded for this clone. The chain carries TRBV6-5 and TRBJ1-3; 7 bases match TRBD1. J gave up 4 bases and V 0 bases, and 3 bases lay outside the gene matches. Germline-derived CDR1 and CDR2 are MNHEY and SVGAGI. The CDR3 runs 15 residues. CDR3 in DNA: TGTGCCAGCAGTTACTCGACAGGGACGGGAAACACCATATATTTT. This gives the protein CASSYSTGTGNTIYF.

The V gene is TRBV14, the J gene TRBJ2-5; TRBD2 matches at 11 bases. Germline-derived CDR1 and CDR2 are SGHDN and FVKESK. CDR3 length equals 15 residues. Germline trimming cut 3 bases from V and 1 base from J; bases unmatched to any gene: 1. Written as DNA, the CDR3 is TGTGCCAGCAGCCATACTAGCGGGAGCCAAGAGACCCAGTACTTC. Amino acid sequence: CASSHTSGSQETQYF.

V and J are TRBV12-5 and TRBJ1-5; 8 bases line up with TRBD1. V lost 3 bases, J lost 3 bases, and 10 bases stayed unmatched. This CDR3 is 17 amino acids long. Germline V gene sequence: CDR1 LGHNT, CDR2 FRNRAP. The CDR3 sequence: CASGFSWTGQANQPQHF. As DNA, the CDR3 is TGTGCTAGTGGTTTTTCTTGGACAGGGCAGGCCAATCAGCCCCAGCATTTT.

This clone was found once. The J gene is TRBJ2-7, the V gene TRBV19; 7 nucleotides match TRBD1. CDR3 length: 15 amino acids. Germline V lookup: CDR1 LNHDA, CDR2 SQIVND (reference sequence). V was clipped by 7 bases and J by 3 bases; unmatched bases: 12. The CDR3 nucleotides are TGTGCCAGTAACGTCGGAGCAGGACAGGACTACGAGCAGTACTTC. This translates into CASNVGAGQDYEQYF.

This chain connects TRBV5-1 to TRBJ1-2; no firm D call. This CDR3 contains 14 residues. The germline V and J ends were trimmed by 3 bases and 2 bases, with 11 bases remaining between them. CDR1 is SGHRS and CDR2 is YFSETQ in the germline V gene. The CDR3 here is CASSYEDGNYGYTF. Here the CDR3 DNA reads TGCGCCAGCAGCTACGAGGACGGAAACTATGGCTACACCTTC.

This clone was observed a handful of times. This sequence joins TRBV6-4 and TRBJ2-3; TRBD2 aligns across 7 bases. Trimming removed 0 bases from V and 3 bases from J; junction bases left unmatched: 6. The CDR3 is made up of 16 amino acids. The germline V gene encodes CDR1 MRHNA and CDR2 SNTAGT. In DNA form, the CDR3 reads TGTGCCAGCAGTGACTCGGCGGGAGCGGAGACAGATACGCAGTATTTT. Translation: CASSDSAGAETDTQYF.

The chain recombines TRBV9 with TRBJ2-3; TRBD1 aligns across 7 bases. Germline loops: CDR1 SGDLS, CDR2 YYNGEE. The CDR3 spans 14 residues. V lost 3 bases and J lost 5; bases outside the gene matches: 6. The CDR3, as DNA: TGTGCCAGCAGCGACGGGACAGTAATAGATACGCAGTATTTT. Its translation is CASSDGTVIDTQYF.

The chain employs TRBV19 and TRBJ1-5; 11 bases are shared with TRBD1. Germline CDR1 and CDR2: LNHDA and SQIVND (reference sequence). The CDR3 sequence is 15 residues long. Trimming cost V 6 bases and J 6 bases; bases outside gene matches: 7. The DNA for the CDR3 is TGTGCCAGTAGCAGGGACAGGGGGTTTGTTCAGCCCCAGCATTTT. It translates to CASSRDRGFVQPQHF.

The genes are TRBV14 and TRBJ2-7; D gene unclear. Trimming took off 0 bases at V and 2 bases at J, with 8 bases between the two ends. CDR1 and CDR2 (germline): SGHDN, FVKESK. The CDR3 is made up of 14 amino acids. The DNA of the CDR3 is TGTGCCAGCAGCCAAGACCTAGTAACCTACGAGCAGTACTTC. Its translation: CASSQDLVTYEQYF.

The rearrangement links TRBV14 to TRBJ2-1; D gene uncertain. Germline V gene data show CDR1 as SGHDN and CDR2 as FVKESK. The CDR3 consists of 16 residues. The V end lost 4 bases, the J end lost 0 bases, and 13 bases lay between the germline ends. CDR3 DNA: TGTGCCAGCAGCCCCCTTTCGGGTGCCTCCTACAATGAGCAGTTCTTC. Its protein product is CASSPLSGASYNEQFF. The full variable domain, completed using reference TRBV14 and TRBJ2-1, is EAGVTQFPSHSVIEKGQTVTLRCDPISGHDNLYWYRRVMGKEIKFLLHFVKESKQDESGMPNNRFLAERTGGTYSTLKVQPAELEDSGVYFCASSPLSGASYNEQFFGPGTRLTVL.

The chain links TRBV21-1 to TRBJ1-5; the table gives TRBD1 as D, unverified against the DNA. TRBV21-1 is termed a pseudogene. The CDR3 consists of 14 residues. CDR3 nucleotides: TGTGCCAGCAAACAGGTGGGGTTGAATCAGCCCCAGCATTTT. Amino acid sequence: CASKQVGLNQPQHF.